These T cell receptor beta chains were read from a single sample in a study of T cells in Graves' hyperthyroidism and ophthalmopathy. TCRdb recomputed calls from the multiplex PCR reads with MiXCR, one row per CDR3 protein. The table lists 350,000 or so distinct CDR3 sequences, about a sixth of them singletons, with around 15% in the top ten. Source material: blood. The receptors here all came from a woman aged 40-49 years with Graves' ophthalmopathy. Each CDR3 is given with its conserved first and last residue. A D gene is named only where the DNA matches it firmly. Clone size, where shown, is once, few, many, or a class for clones that have expanded.

v_call: TRBV27
cdr3_length: 13
clone_size: many
d_call: TRBD2
j_call: TRBJ2-7
cdr3_nt: TGTGCCAGCAGCCAGGGAGGGCACTACGAGCAGTACTTC
cdr3_aa: CASSQGGHYEQYF

v_call: TRBV4-3
cdr3_length: 16
clone_size: many
d_call: TRBD2
j_call: TRBJ2-7
cdr3_nt: TGCGCCAGCAGCCAAGAACTCGCGGGAGTCCTCGGCGAGCAGTACTTC
cdr3_aa: CASSQELAGVLGEQYF

v_call: TRBV5-1
cdr3_length: 19
clone_size: .
d_call: .
j_call: TRBJ2-2
cdr3_nt: TGCGCCAGCAGCCCCGGGCTCCTGTTTAGGGTTACGAACACCGGGGAGCTGTTTTTT
cdr3_aa: CASSPGLLFRVTNTGELFF

v_call: TRBV27
cdr3_length: 15
clone_size: many
d_call: TRBD1
j_call: TRBJ2-7
cdr3_nt: TGTGCCAGCAGTTTATCGGGGGACAGTTCCTACGAGCAGTACTTC
cdr3_aa: CASSLSGDSSYEQYF

v_call: TRBV6-1
cdr3_length: 13
clone_size: medium-sized
d_call: .
j_call: TRBJ1-2
cdr3_nt: TGTGCCAGCAGTGAACAGGGAACGTATGGCTACACCTTC
cdr3_aa: CASSEQGTYGYTF

v_call: TRBV4-1
cdr3_length: 14
clone_size: many
d_call: .
j_call: TRBJ1-1
cdr3_nt: TGCGCCAGCAGCCAAGATCGAGGCAGATTCGAAGCTTTCTTT
cdr3_aa: CASSQDRGRFEAFF

v_call: TRBV6-1
cdr3_length: 14
clone_size: .
d_call: .
j_call: TRBJ2-7
cdr3_nt: TGTGCCAGCAGAGGACAGCCATTCATGCACGAGCAGTACTTC
cdr3_aa: CASRGQPFMHEQYF

v_call: TRBV13
cdr3_length: 14
clone_size: many
d_call: TRBD1
j_call: TRBJ2-7
cdr3_nt: TGTGCCAGCAGCTCACCGGGACAGGGTTCCGAGCAGTACTTC
cdr3_aa: CASSSPGQGSEQYF

v_call: TRBV29-1
cdr3_length: 11
clone_size: many
d_call: .
j_call: TRBJ2-7
cdr3_nt: TGCAGCGTTGTGTTGGGTTACGAGCAGTACTTC
cdr3_aa: CSVVLGYEQYF

v_call: TRBV28
cdr3_length: 12
clone_size: many
d_call: .
j_call: TRBJ2-7
cdr3_nt: TGTGCCAGCAGTTTATGGACCCAGGGACTGTACTTC
cdr3_aa: CASSLWTQGLYF

v_call: TRBV27
cdr3_length: 14
clone_size: many
d_call: .
j_call: TRBJ2-2
cdr3_nt: TGTGCCACCTCTGGGATATTGAACACCGGGGAGCTGTTTTTT
cdr3_aa: CATSGILNTGELFF

v_call: TRBV29-1
cdr3_length: 14
clone_size: .
d_call: .
j_call: TRBJ1-1
cdr3_nt: TGCAGCGTTGACCCCCCTGGACAGAACACTGAAGCTTTCTTT
cdr3_aa: CSVDPPGQNTEAFF

v_call: TRBV7-8
cdr3_length: 17
clone_size: many
d_call: TRBD2
j_call: TRBJ2-7
cdr3_nt: TGTGCCAGCAGCTCCATGACTAGCGGGTTAGGGTTCGACGAGCAGTACTTC
cdr3_aa: CASSSMTSGLGFDEQYF

v_call: TRBV12-3/TRBV12-4
cdr3_length: 12
clone_size: many
d_call: .
j_call: TRBJ1-1
cdr3_nt: TGTGCCAGCAGCGTAGGGATCACTGAAGCTTTCTTT
cdr3_aa: CASSVGITEAFF

v_call: TRBV5-6
cdr3_length: 14
clone_size: many
d_call: .
j_call: TRBJ2-5
cdr3_nt: TGTGCCAGCAGCTTTTCAGGGAGCCAAGAGACCCAGTACTTC
cdr3_aa: CASSFSGSQETQYF

v_call: TRBV12-3/TRBV12-4
cdr3_length: 12
clone_size: .
d_call: .
j_call: TRBJ1-1
cdr3_nt: TGTGCCAGCAGTCGACCGGGAACTGAAGCTTTCTTT
cdr3_aa: CASSRPGTEAFF

v_call: TRBV19
cdr3_length: 14
clone_size: .
d_call: TRBD1
j_call: TRBJ2-4
cdr3_nt: TGTGCCAGTAGACAACAGGGGGTGCAGTTCATTCAGTACTTC
cdr3_aa: CASRQQGVQFIQYF

v_call: TRBV28
cdr3_length: 12
clone_size: .
d_call: .
j_call: TRBJ2-7
cdr3_nt: TGTGCCAGCAGTTTAGGAACGGCCAAGCAGTACTTC
cdr3_aa: CASSLGTAKQYF

v_call: TRBV24-1
cdr3_length: 15
clone_size: many
d_call: TRBD2
j_call: TRBJ2-3
cdr3_nt: TGTGCCACCAGTCTACTAGCGGGAGGGCAACATACGCAGTATTTT
cdr3_aa: CATSLLAGGQHTQYF

v_call: TRBV28
cdr3_length: 13
clone_size: .
d_call: .
j_call: TRBJ1-2
cdr3_nt: TGTGCCAGCAGCGGTTTTCTTAACTATGGCTACACCTTC
cdr3_aa: CASSGFLNYGYTF

v_call: TRBV30
cdr3_length: 11
clone_size: many
d_call: .
j_call: TRBJ2-7
cdr3_nt: TGTGCCTGGAGTGATCGATACGAGCAGTACTTC
cdr3_aa: CAWSDRYEQYF

v_call: TRBV20-1
cdr3_length: 14
clone_size: many
d_call: .
j_call: TRBJ2-7
cdr3_nt: TGCAGTGCTAGACCCACTTTACGCTCCTACGAGCAGTACTTC
cdr3_aa: CSARPTLRSYEQYF

v_call: TRBV7-8
cdr3_length: 15
clone_size: many
d_call: TRBD1
j_call: TRBJ1-1
cdr3_nt: TGTGCCAGCAGCTCCGGGACAGCATACAACACTGAAGCTTTCTTT
cdr3_aa: CASSSGTAYNTEAFF

v_call: TRBV15
cdr3_length: 14
clone_size: .
d_call: .
j_call: TRBJ1-5
cdr3_nt: TGTGCCACCAGCAGAGGAAGGGTTGGTCAGCCCCAGCATTTT
cdr3_aa: CATSRGRVGQPQHF

v_call: TRBV29-1
cdr3_length: 13
clone_size: .
d_call: .
j_call: TRBJ2-5
cdr3_nt: TGCAGCGTTGATGGCAGGGGATTGAAGACCCAGTACTTC
cdr3_aa: CSVDGRGLKTQYF

v_call: TRBV28
cdr3_length: 18
clone_size: many
d_call: .
j_call: TRBJ1-5
cdr3_nt: TGTGCCAGCAGTCGAGAACTCTCGGGGGGCTGGGGCAATCAGCCCCAGCATTTT
cdr3_aa: CASSRELSGGWGNQPQHF

v_call: TRBV28
cdr3_length: 14
clone_size: many
d_call: .
j_call: TRBJ2-5
cdr3_nt: TGTGCCAGCGGCGGCAACGGGCTTCAAGAGACCCAGTACTTC
cdr3_aa: CASGGNGLQETQYF

v_call: TRBV6-2/TRBV6-3
cdr3_length: 14
clone_size: few
d_call: .
j_call: TRBJ1-2
cdr3_nt: TGTGCCAGCAGCCCATCCCTGGGAAACTATGGCTACACCTTC
cdr3_aa: CASSPSLGNYGYTF

v_call: TRBV7-8
cdr3_length: 18
clone_size: many
d_call: .
j_call: TRBJ2-5
cdr3_nt: TGTGCCAGCAGCTTAGTTGTTTTGTCACCTAAACGGGGAGAGACCCAGTACTTC
cdr3_aa: CASSLVVLSPKRGETQYF

v_call: TRBV11-2
cdr3_length: 15
clone_size: many
d_call: TRBD1
j_call: TRBJ2-7
cdr3_nt: TGTGCCAGCAGCTCCCCGCGGACAGGGACCTACGAGCAGTACTTC
cdr3_aa: CASSSPRTGTYEQYF

v_call: TRBV19
cdr3_length: 14
clone_size: many
d_call: .
j_call: TRBJ1-1
cdr3_nt: TGTGCCAGTAGTATCGGACAGTTCTACACTGAAGCTTTCTTT
cdr3_aa: CASSIGQFYTEAFF

v_call: TRBV28
cdr3_length: 15
clone_size: many
d_call: TRBD2
j_call: TRBJ2-7
cdr3_nt: TGTGCCAGCAGTCCTGACCCGGGACTAGCCTACGAGCAGTACTTC
cdr3_aa: CASSPDPGLAYEQYF

v_call: TRBV19
cdr3_length: 14
clone_size: many
d_call: .
j_call: TRBJ2-2
cdr3_nt: TGTGCCAGTACGAGGCAGGGTCAGACCGGGGAGCTGTTTTTT
cdr3_aa: CASTRQGQTGELFF

v_call: TRBV28
cdr3_length: 15
clone_size: many
d_call: .
j_call: TRBJ2-5
cdr3_nt: .
cdr3_aa: CASSFLAVGAETQYF

v_call: TRBV11-2
cdr3_length: 13
clone_size: .
d_call: .
j_call: TRBJ1-2
cdr3_nt: TGTGCCAGCAGCTTAGGGGGCAGGGACAGCTACACCTTC
cdr3_aa: CASSLGGRDSYTF

v_call: TRBV20-1
cdr3_length: 16
clone_size: many
d_call: .
j_call: TRBJ1-2
cdr3_nt: TGCAGTGCTAGAGATTTGGGGGACGGAACTAACTATGGCTACACCTTC
cdr3_aa: CSARDLGDGTNYGYTF

v_call: TRBV2
cdr3_length: 17
clone_size: many
d_call: TRBD2
j_call: TRBJ2-5
cdr3_nt: TGTGCCAGCAGTGAAGGACTAGCGGGGGTCCAACCAGAGACCCAGTACTTC
cdr3_aa: CASSEGLAGVQPETQYF

v_call: TRBV12-3/TRBV12-4
cdr3_length: 13
clone_size: many
d_call: .
j_call: TRBJ2-7
cdr3_nt: TGTGCCAGCACCCGGACCACCCCCTCTAAGCAGTACTTC
cdr3_aa: CASTRTTPSKQYF

v_call: TRBV27
cdr3_length: 15
clone_size: medium-sized
d_call: TRBD1
j_call: TRBJ1-1
cdr3_nt: TGTGCCAGCAGTTTACAGGGGGCGCGCATCACTGAAGCTTTCTTT
cdr3_aa: CASSLQGARITEAFF

v_call: TRBV28
cdr3_length: 14
clone_size: .
d_call: .
j_call: TRBJ2-5
cdr3_nt: TGTGCCAGCAGTTTATTTTCGGGGCTAGAGACCCAGTACTTC
cdr3_aa: CASSLFSGLETQYF

v_call: TRBV20-1
cdr3_length: 12
clone_size: many
d_call: .
j_call: TRBJ2-7
cdr3_nt: TGCAGTGTAAAGGGTATCTCCTACGAGCAGTACTTC
cdr3_aa: CSVKGISYEQYF

v_call: TRBV12-3/TRBV12-4
cdr3_length: 14
clone_size: many
d_call: .
j_call: TRBJ1-5
cdr3_nt: TGTGCCAGCAGACCCTCGGGGGGCTATCAGCCCCAGCATTTT
cdr3_aa: CASRPSGGYQPQHF

v_call: TRBV6-1
cdr3_length: 13
clone_size: .
d_call: .
j_call: TRBJ1-6
cdr3_nt: TGTGCCAGCAGTGAATTTGGAAATTCACCCCTCCACTTT
cdr3_aa: CASSEFGNSPLHF

v_call: TRBV9
cdr3_length: 14
clone_size: many
d_call: .
j_call: TRBJ1-1
cdr3_nt: TGTGCCAGCAGCGCTCGGGGGGCATTTACTGAAGCTTTCTTT
cdr3_aa: CASSARGAFTEAFF

v_call: TRBV7-3
cdr3_length: 13
clone_size: many
d_call: .
j_call: TRBJ2-5
cdr3_nt: TGTGCCAGCAGCTTAGACCCGAGGGAGACCCAGTACTTC
cdr3_aa: CASSLDPRETQYF

v_call: TRBV11-2
cdr3_length: 15
clone_size: many
d_call: TRBD2
j_call: TRBJ2-5
cdr3_nt: TGTGCCAGCAGCGGCGGACTAGCGGGATGGGAGACCCAGTACTTC
cdr3_aa: CASSGGLAGWETQYF

v_call: TRBV6-2/TRBV6-3
cdr3_length: 14
clone_size: many
d_call: .
j_call: TRBJ1-1
cdr3_nt: TGTGCCAGCAGGGACGGGACTCCGAACACTGAAGCTTTCTTT
cdr3_aa: CASRDGTPNTEAFF

v_call: TRBV2
cdr3_length: 14
clone_size: .
d_call: .
j_call: TRBJ1-2
cdr3_nt: TGTGCCAGCAGTGTCGAGGTAGCTAACTATGGCTACACCTTC
cdr3_aa: CASSVEVANYGYTF

v_call: TRBV7-8
cdr3_length: 16
clone_size: many
d_call: TRBD1
j_call: TRBJ1-5
cdr3_nt: TGTGCCAGCAGCCCTAGGACAGGGCAAGGGAATCAGCCCCAGCATTTT
cdr3_aa: CASSPRTGQGNQPQHF

v_call: TRBV28
cdr3_length: 14
clone_size: many
d_call: .
j_call: TRBJ2-7
cdr3_nt: TGTGCCAGCAGTAGCAACGCTCGGGCTTGGGAGCAGTACTTC
cdr3_aa: CASSSNARAWEQYF

v_call: TRBV6-1
cdr3_length: 16
clone_size: .
d_call: .
j_call: TRBJ1-2
cdr3_nt: TGTGCCAGCAGTCCCCCGGGACATCGTCCTAACTATGGCTACACCTTC
cdr3_aa: CASSPPGHRPNYGYTF